A selection of T cell receptor beta chains follows, all from one sample in a study of shared clonotypes between healthy human individuals. Libraries were prepared by immunoSEQ multiplex PCR; TCRdb keeps only in-frame clonotypes and omits some of them. The sample holds about 360,000 clones; about 73% are singletons and the top ten take about 10%. Sequencing was performed on memory CD4+ T cells sorted from blood. These receptors were collected from a man aged 25-45 years in good health. The conserved cysteine and the conserved F or W are not part of the CDR3 here.

CDR3 protein: AWRPRDYEQY
CDR3 length: 10
V gene: TRBV30

CDR3 protein: ATSERDRDPPQH
CDR3 length: 12
V gene: TRBV15

CDR3 protein: ASSLRTGPREAF
CDR3 length: 12
V gene: TRBV7-2

CDR3 protein: ASRPAANQETQY
CDR3 length: 12
V gene: TRBV27

CDR3 protein: ASSVGPTGDTEAF
CDR3 length: 13
V gene: TRBV9

CDR3 protein: ASSGTSGPYNEQF
CDR3 length: 13
V gene: TRBV6-1

CDR3 protein: ASSLIAGPDQPQH
CDR3 length: 13
V gene: TRBV5-6

CDR3 protein: ASYSGQGDQGYGYT
CDR3 length: 14
V gene: TRBV5-4

CDR3 protein: ASSDLTGVNQPQH
CDR3 length: 13
V gene: TRBV2

CDR3 protein: ASSLGGTRYEQY
CDR3 length: 12
V gene: TRBV28

CDR3 protein: AIIRPGANVLT
CDR3 length: 11
V gene: TRBV10-3

CDR3 protein: ASSRGGPRETQY
CDR3 length: 12
V gene: TRBV5-1

CDR3 protein: ASSFLTKRKRSEEAEAF
CDR3 length: 17
V gene: TRBV5-6

CDR3 protein: ASAGTGGVKTQY
CDR3 length: 12
V gene: TRBV6-5

CDR3 protein: ASSPPGTGELF
CDR3 length: 11
V gene: TRBV18

CDR3 protein: AWNRGQTYEQY
CDR3 length: 11
V gene: TRBV30

CDR3 protein: ASSLGLAGGNEQF
CDR3 length: 13
V gene: TRBV5-8

CDR3 protein: ASSAGTGRELF
CDR3 length: 11
V gene: TRBV9

CDR3 protein: ASSFGSSSYEQY
CDR3 length: 12
V gene: TRBV7-6

CDR3 protein: ASSNPGQGKISNQPQH
CDR3 length: 16
V gene: TRBV19

CDR3 protein: ASSMEGGSYEQY
CDR3 length: 12
V gene: TRBV19

CDR3 protein: ASSEQVEQY
CDR3 length: 9
V gene: TRBV2

CDR3 protein: ASTLVPGAYGGELF
CDR3 length: 14
V gene: TRBV19

CDR3 protein: ASTPAGGADTQY
CDR3 length: 12
V gene: TRBV2

CDR3 protein: SVDPGINEKLF
CDR3 length: 11
V gene: TRBV29-1

CDR3 protein: SARDQIEQF
CDR3 length: 9
V gene: TRBV20-1

CDR3 protein: ASSLTGVNTDTQY
CDR3 length: 13
V gene: TRBV9

CDR3 protein: ASSFQGAGTEAF
CDR3 length: 12
V gene: TRBV27

CDR3 protein: ASGRNTEAF
CDR3 length: 9
V gene: TRBV5-8

CDR3 protein: ASSSGSLETQY
CDR3 length: 11
V gene: TRBV6-5

CDR3 protein: ASSPRIRLYEQY
CDR3 length: 12
V gene: TRBV28